Each of the 5 T cell receptor beta chains below was sequenced from the same sample in a study of identical twins. TCRdb reprocessed the 5' RACE reads with MiXCR, giving one entry per CDR3 protein. Of hundreds of thousands of distinct CDR3 sequences listed, 21% are singletons. This sample was also put to use in a study of T cells expressing NK-cell markers.

Specimen: PBMCs. These receptors came from a woman between 18 and 29 years old in good health.

This clonotype was seen a handful of times. The V and J genes are TRBV10-3 and TRBJ2-1; 13 positions agree with TRBD2. The germline V gene encodes CDR1 ENHRY and CDR2 SYGVKD. V shed 6 bases and J 8 bases; nucleotides not matched to a gene: 4. The CDR3 has 14 amino acids. The CDR3: CAIRGLAGSDEQFF. The CDR3 bases are TGTGCCATCAGGGGACTAGCGGGAAGCGATGAGCAGTTCTTC.

The rearrangement uses TRBV3-1 and TRBJ2-7; D possibly uses TRBD1 or TRBD2 (5 bases each). There are 13 residues in the CDR3. CDR1 LGHDT and CDR2 YNNKEL come from the germline V gene (reference sequence). The V gene lost 1 base and the J gene lost 6 bases, with 10 bases spanning the gap. The CDR3 bases are TGTGCCAGCAGCCAAGGGCGAGGGGTCGAGCAGTACTTC. Protein product: CASSQGRGVEQYF.

This chain joins TRBV6-2 or TRBV6-3 and TRBJ2-3; no reliable D call. This CDR3 is 15 amino acids long. V was shortened by 6 bases and J by 0 bases, with 13 bases between the two germline ends. Germline values: CDR1 MNHEY, CDR2 SVGEGT. CDR3 in amino acids: CASSPARLSTDTQYF. CDR3 DNA: TGTGCCAGCAGCCCCGCGCGACTTAGCACAGATACGCAGTATTTT.

This clonotype was picked up a small number of times. The chain uses TRBV20-1 and TRBJ2-7, with D possibly matching TRBD2 (6 bases). Germline V gives CDR1 DFQATT, CDR2 SNEGSKA (reference sequence). Trimming shortened V by 1 base and J by 1 base, and 11 bases separated the two germline ends. The CDR3 is 14 residues long. The CDR3 DNA reads TGCAGTGCTAGAGGGGCGGGACGATCCTACGAGCAGTACTTC. This codes for CSARGAGRSYEQYF.

The V gene is TRBV12-3 or TRBV12-4, the J gene TRBJ2-1; a possible D gene is TRBD2 (6 bases). The CDR3 has 16 amino acids. V lost 1 base and J 2 bases, leaving 12 bases between the germline ends. The CDR3 is CASSLEGTVTYNEQFF. The CDR3 DNA sequence: TGTGCCAGCAGTTTAGAAGGGACTGTAACCTACAATGAGCAGTTCTTC.